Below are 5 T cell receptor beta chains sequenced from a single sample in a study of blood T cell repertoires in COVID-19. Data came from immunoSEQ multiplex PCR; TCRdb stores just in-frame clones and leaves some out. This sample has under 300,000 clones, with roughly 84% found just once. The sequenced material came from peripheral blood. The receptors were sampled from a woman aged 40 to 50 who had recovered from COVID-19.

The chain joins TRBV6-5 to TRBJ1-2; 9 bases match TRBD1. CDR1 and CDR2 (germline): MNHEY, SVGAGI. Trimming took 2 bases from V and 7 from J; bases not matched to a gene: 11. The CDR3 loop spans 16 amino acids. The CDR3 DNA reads TGTGCCAGCAGTTACAAGGGGACTGGGACAGGGATTGGCTACACCTTC. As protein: CASSYKGTGTGIGYTF.

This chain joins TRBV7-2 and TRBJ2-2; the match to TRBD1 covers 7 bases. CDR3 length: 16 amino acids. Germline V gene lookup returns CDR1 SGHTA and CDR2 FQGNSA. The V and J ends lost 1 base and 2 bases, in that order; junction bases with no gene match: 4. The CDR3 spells CASSLEQGPNTGELFF. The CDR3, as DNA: TGTGCCAGCAGCTTAGAACAGGGGCCAAACACCGGGGAGCTGTTTTTT. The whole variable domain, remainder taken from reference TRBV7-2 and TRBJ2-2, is GAGVSQSPSNKVTEKGKDVELRCDPISGHTALYWYRQSLGQGLEFLIYFQGNSAPDKSGLPSDRFSAERTGGSVSTLTIQRTQQEDSAVYLCASSLEQGPNTGELFFGEGSRLTVL.

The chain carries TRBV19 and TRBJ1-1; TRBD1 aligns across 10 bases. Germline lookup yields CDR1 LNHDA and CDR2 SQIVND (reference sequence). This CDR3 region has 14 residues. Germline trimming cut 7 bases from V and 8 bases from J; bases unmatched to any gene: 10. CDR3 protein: CASTTYRDRGEAFF. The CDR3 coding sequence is TGTGCCAGTACCACGTACCGGGACAGGGGAGAAGCTTTCTTT.

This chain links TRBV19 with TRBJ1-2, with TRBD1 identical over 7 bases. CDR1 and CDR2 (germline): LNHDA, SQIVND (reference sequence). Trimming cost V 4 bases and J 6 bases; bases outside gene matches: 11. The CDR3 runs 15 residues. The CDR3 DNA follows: TGTGCCAGTAGTAGTCGGACAGGAGGGTCGAATGGCTACACCTTC. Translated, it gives CASSSRTGGSNGYTF.

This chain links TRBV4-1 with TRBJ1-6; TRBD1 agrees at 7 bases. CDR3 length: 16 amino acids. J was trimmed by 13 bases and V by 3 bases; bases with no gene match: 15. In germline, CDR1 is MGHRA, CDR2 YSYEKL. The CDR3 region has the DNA TGCGCCAGCAGCCAGTACTGGGACAGCCAAAATATCCCCCTCCACTTT. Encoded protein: CASSQYWDSQNIPLHF.